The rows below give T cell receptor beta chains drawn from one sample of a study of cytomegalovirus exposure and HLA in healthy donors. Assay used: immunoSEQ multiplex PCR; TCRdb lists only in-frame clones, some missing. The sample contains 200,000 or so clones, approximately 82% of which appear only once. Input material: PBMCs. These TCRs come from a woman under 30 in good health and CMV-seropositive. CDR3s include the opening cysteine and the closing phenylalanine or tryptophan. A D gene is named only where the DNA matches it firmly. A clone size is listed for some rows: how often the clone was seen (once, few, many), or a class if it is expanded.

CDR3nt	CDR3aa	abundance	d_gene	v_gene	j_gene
TGTGCCAGCAGCTTGCGCTCAGAGGGCGGCTACACCTTC	CASSLRSEGGYTF	.	.	TRBV5-4	TRBJ1-2
TGTGCCAGCAGTTACGGGACACCGGGCATATATTTT	CASSYGTPGIYF	once	.	TRBV6-6	TRBJ1-3
TGTGCCAGCAGGGAATCAGGGTTAACTGAAGCTTTCTTT	CASRESGLTEAFF	.	.	TRBV5-6	TRBJ1-1
TGTGCCAGCAGGTTATCTCCGGGGACAGGGTGGGATGAGCAGTTCTTC	CASRLSPGTGWDEQFF	once	TRBD1	TRBV7-2	TRBJ2-1
TGTGCCAGCAGCGCCCCATATATGGTACTAGTTAGGGATACGCAGTATTTT	CASSAPYMVLVRDTQYF	.	.	TRBV9	TRBJ2-3
TGTGCCAGTAGTATAGGCGGGGACTACTATGGCTACACCTTC	CASSIGGDYYGYTF	once	.	TRBV19	TRBJ1-2
TGTGCCAGCAGTTTAATGGGGGGAAGGGGAAGGACCTATGGCTACACCTTC	CASSLMGGRGRTYGYTF	.	.	TRBV28	TRBJ1-2
TGTGCCAGCAGCTTAGACGGGACCGGGGAGCTGTTTTTT	CASSLDGTGELFF	.	.	TRBV5-4	TRBJ2-2
TGCGCCAGCAGCCCGGGAGACATTCCCCAGGGAGAGACCCAGTACTTC	CASSPGDIPQGETQYF	few	.	TRBV5-1	TRBJ2-5
TGTGCCAGCAGTTTTAGCGGGGGGGCCACCTACGAGCAGTACTTC	CASSFSGGATYEQYF	.	TRBD2	TRBV6-1	TRBJ2-7
TGTGCCAGCAGCGCGGGACTAGCATACAATGAGCAGTTCTTC	CASSAGLAYNEQFF	few	TRBD2	TRBV11-1	TRBJ2-1
TGTGCCAGCAGCGTTGGGGGGGGACGCCTGAGGAATGAGCAGTTCTTC	CASSVGGGRLRNEQFF	.	TRBD2	TRBV9	TRBJ2-1
TGTGCCAGCAGACGAACGGGGGGTAACACCGGGGAGCTGTTTTTT	CASRRTGGNTGELFF	.	TRBD2	TRBV9	TRBJ2-2
TGTGCCAGCAGACGGGGGAGCGGGGGAACAGATACGCAGTATTTT	CASRRGSGGTDTQYF	.	TRBD2	TRBV27	TRBJ2-3
TGTGCCAGTAGTATAGTTGCAGGGAACCCTGAAGCTTTCTTT	CASSIVAGNPEAFF	.	.	TRBV19	TRBJ1-1
TGTGCCAGCAGTTTGGGTGAGGGGGCGGTCGATGAGCAGTTCTTC	CASSLGEGAVDEQFF	few	TRBD1	TRBV27	TRBJ2-1
TGTGCCAGCAGTGCAAGACAGTTCTATAGCAATCAGCCCCAGCATTTT	CASSARQFYSNQPQHF	.	.	TRBV28	TRBJ1-5
TGTGCCAGCAGCCCCAGAGGGGGAACCACGGATACGCAGTATTTT	CASSPRGGTTDTQYF	.	.	TRBV7-3	TRBJ2-3
TGTGCCAGCAGCTGGTCAGGGGAAGTTATCTATGGCTACACCTTC	CASSWSGEVIYGYTF	few	.	TRBV11-2	TRBJ1-2
TGTGCCAGCAGTTCCCAGGGGGGCACTGAAGCTTTCTTT	CASSSQGGTEAFF	.	TRBD1	TRBV7-3	TRBJ1-1
TGTGCCAGCAGTCCCGGGACTAGCGCAGATACGCAGTATTTT	CASSPGTSADTQYF	.	TRBD2	TRBV11-2	TRBJ2-3
TGTGCCAGCGGGGGACAGGCCCGGTCGGGCACCGGGGAGCTGTTTTTT	CASGGQARSGTGELFF	.	TRBD1	TRBV19	TRBJ2-2
TGTGCCAGCAGTTTCGTACAGACAGGGGTCTACGAGCAGTACTTC	CASSFVQTGVYEQYF	.	TRBD1	TRBV27	TRBJ2-7
TGTGCCAGCTCCACCGGGACTAGCGGGGGCGATGAGCAGTTCTTC	CASSTGTSGGDEQFF	.	TRBD2	TRBV6-4	TRBJ2-1
TGCGCCAGCAGCCTGGGTGGGGGGACCAGCAATCAGCCCCAGCATTTT	CASSLGGGTSNQPQHF	.	.	TRBV4-1	TRBJ1-5
TGTGCCAGTAGGGACAGGGGGCAATACACCGGGGAGCTGTTTTTT	CASRDRGQYTGELFF	.	TRBD1	TRBV19	TRBJ2-2
TGCGCCAGCAGCTTAGGGGGGGTGGCAGATACGCAGTATTTT	CASSLGGVADTQYF	.	.	TRBV5-1	TRBJ2-3
TGTGCCAGCAGTGATTCGTTTGGCGGGCAGCCCCAGCATTTT	CASSDSFGGQPQHF	.	.	TRBV2	TRBJ1-5
TGTGCCAGCAGCCCGTGGACAGGGGGATTAGGGGAGACCCAGTACTTC	CASSPWTGGLGETQYF	.	TRBD1	TRBV11-3	TRBJ2-5
TGTGCCAGCAGTTTAGGAATGTCAGGATATGGCTACACCTTC	CASSLGMSGYGYTF	.	.	TRBV28	TRBJ1-2
TGTGCCTGGAGCCAGGGCGCTTTTGGCCTAAACATTCAGTACTTC	CAWSQGAFGLNIQYF	.	.	TRBV30	TRBJ2-4
TGTGCCAGCAGTCAAACTAGCACAGATACGCAGTATTTT	CASSQTSTDTQYF	.	.	TRBV6-4	TRBJ2-3
TGCGCCAGCAGCAACCCGTCAGGCCAAGAGACCCAGTACTTC	CASSNPSGQETQYF	.	.	TRBV5-1	TRBJ2-5
TGTGCCAGCAGTCCCACGCGGGGATTAGATGGCTACACCTTC	CASSPTRGLDGYTF	few	.	TRBV11-2	TRBJ1-2
TGTGCCAGCAGCCGGGACGGGGGGCCCTACAATGAGCAGTTCTTC	CASSRDGGPYNEQFF	.	.	TRBV5-4	TRBJ2-1
TGTGCCATCAGTGAGTCAGTCGGGGGGTACAATGAGCAGTTCTTC	CAISESVGGYNEQFF	.	TRBD2	TRBV10-3	TRBJ2-1
TGTGCCAGCAGTGAATACTTGGGGGCTAATTCACCCCTCCACTTT	CASSEYLGANSPLHF	.	.	TRBV25-1	TRBJ1-6
TGCGCCAGCAGCCAAGAAACAGCAGGGGTAGGAAACACCATATATTTT	CASSQETAGVGNTIYF	.	.	TRBV4-3	TRBJ1-3
TGTGCCAGTAGAGACAGGGGGCGGACTGAAGCTTTCTTT	CASRDRGRTEAFF	.	TRBD1	TRBV19	TRBJ1-1
TGTGCCAGCAGAAACGCCGGGACAGGGCTCGACGAGCAGTACTTC	CASRNAGTGLDEQYF	.	TRBD1	TRBV2	TRBJ2-7
TGCGCCAGCAGCTTCTTTACTAGCGAGCCCCAGTGGGAGACCCAGTACTTC	CASSFFTSEPQWETQYF	.	TRBD2	TRBV5-1	TRBJ2-5
TGCGCCAGCAGCCAACAGGGGCCCCCGGGGCCCCAGCATTTT	CASSQQGPPGPQHF	.	.	TRBV4-1	TRBJ1-5
TGTGCCAGCAAAGGGGCCGCCCGAGTCGAGCAGTACTTC	CASKGAARVEQYF	.	.	TRBV6-1	TRBJ2-7
TGTGCCAGCAGGGACATTGGAAACACCATATATTTT	CASRDIGNTIYF	once	.	TRBV6-1	TRBJ1-3
TGTGCCAGCAGGGGACAGGGAAAGGCTTCCTACGAGCAGTACTTC	CASRGQGKASYEQYF	.	TRBD1	TRBV7-9	TRBJ2-7
TGTGCCAGCTCACTGGTCAGGTGGCAGGGGACTACTGGGGCCAACGTCCTGACTTTC	CASSLVRWQGTTGANVLTF	.	.	TRBV18	TRBJ2-6
TGTGCCTGGGGGATTGGGGGCGGCTACACCTTC	CAWGIGGGYTF	.	.	TRBV30	TRBJ1-2
TGTGCCAGCACGACTAGCGGGGGGACTGAGCAGTTCTTC	CASTTSGGTEQFF	.	TRBD2	TRBV6-1	TRBJ2-1
TGTGCCAGCAGCTTGGTGGGGGCTGGGACAGCGGAGACCCAGTACTTC	CASSLVGAGTAETQYF	.	TRBD1	TRBV5-6	TRBJ2-5
TGCGCCAGCAGCTTGTCCAGCGGGGGGGCCCCGGAGCAGTTCTTC	CASSLSSGGAPEQFF	.	TRBD2	TRBV5-1	TRBJ2-1
TGTGCCAGCAGCGGCGGGGACAGTGCAACTAATGAAAAACTGTTTTTT	CASSGGDSATNEKLFF	.	TRBD1	TRBV9	TRBJ1-4
TGTGCCAGCAGCTTGGATTCGGGGGCAGATACGCAGTATTTT	CASSLDSGADTQYF	.	.	TRBV5-4	TRBJ2-3
TGTGCCAGAAGCTTGTATCGCAGGGGGGATACGCAGTATTTT	CARSLYRRGDTQYF	.	TRBD1	TRBV5-3	TRBJ2-3
TGTGCCAGCTCACCTAACAGGGATGATGGCTACACCTTC	CASSPNRDDGYTF	.	.	TRBV18	TRBJ1-2
TGTGCCAGCAGTTGGACAGGGCAGGACACCATATATTTT	CASSWTGQDTIYF	.	TRBD1	TRBV2	TRBJ1-3
TGTGCCTGGAGCGGGGGGGCAGGGGTCCTCTACGAGCAGTACTTC	CAWSGGAGVLYEQYF	.	TRBD2	TRBV30	TRBJ2-7
TGTGCCAGCAGCTTTGGCGGGGGGATCGGGGAGCTGTTTTTT	CASSFGGGIGELFF	.	TRBD2	TRBV5-4	TRBJ2-2
TGTGCCAGCAGCATCAATCGAGAGCGGGGGTTGAAGACCCAGTACTTC	CASSINRERGLKTQYF	.	TRBD2	TRBV7-2	TRBJ2-5
TGTGCCAGCAGTCCAGCGGGGGATGAGCAGTTCTTC	CASSPAGDEQFF	.	TRBD2	TRBV27	TRBJ2-1
TGTGCCAGCAGTGAAGCGAGCGTCAGGGGGCCCTGGGGCTACACCTTC	CASSEASVRGPWGYTF	.	TRBD1	TRBV6-1	TRBJ1-2